Presented here are 32 T cell receptor beta chains from one specimen sequenced in a study of CD8 T cells in ankylosing spondylitis. Study findings and constraints: Within ankylosing spondylitis blood, a TCR beta motif made up of under 10 highly homologous variants appeared to be characteristic.

Each CDR3 protein is one row after TCRdb ran MiXCR on the 5' RACE reads. This table has roughly 700,000 distinct CDR3 sequences, about 20% appearing once. For these receptors, no antigen is known. The sample consisted of blood, either unsorted or a sorted T cell fraction (not recorded which). These TCRs come from a male donor with ankylosing spondylitis.

The chain couples TRBV7-2 to TRBJ2-5, with D maybe TRBD1 (6 bases). V was pared by 5 bases and J by 3 bases, with 16 bases between. This CDR3 has 15 amino acids. From germline, CDR1 is SGHTA and CDR2 FQGNSA. CDR3 loop: CASSKQGRAKETQYF. The CDR3 DNA reads as TGTGCCAGCAGCAAACAGGGACGGGCAAAAGAGACCCAGTACTTC.

This rearrangement joins TRBV24-1 to TRBJ2-1; the match to TRBD2 covers 7 bases. CDR1 is KGHDR and CDR2 is SFDVKD in the germline V gene. The CDR3 covers 15 residues. Germline trimming cut 9 bases from V and 7 bases from J; bases unmatched to any gene: 14. The CDR3 DNA reads as TGTGCCACCCAAATGGTGGGGCGGGAGCAAAATGAGCAGTTCTTC. This codes for CATQMVGREQNEQFF.

There are a few counts of this clonotype. The chain employs TRBV12-3 or TRBV12-4 and TRBJ2-1; possible D gene TRBD1, 6 bases. V lost 0 bases and J lost 9, with 18 bases in between. This CDR3 spans 16 amino acids. This chain's CDR3 is CASSLADRRWYAEQFF. The CDR3 DNA reads as TGTGCCAGCAGTTTAGCGGACAGACGCTGGTACGCTGAGCAGTTCTTC.

This clonotype was detected many times. The V gene is TRBV9, the J gene TRBJ2-6, with unresolved D. There are 14 residues in the CDR3. Germline loops: CDR1 SGDLS, CDR2 YYNGEE. Deletions cut 7 bases from V and 2 bases from J, with 10 bases between. The CDR3 region has the DNA TGTGCCAGCTCTAGGTGGACTGGGGCCAACGTCCTGACTTTC. Amino acid sequence: CASSRWTGANVLTF.

The chain links TRBV2 to TRBJ2-1, with D tentatively TRBD1 (6 bases). The CDR3 consists of 13 residues. V lost 7 bases and J lost 4, with 11 bases in between. In germline, CDR1 is SNHLY, CDR2 FYNNEI. The DNA of the CDR3 is TGTGCCAGCATTGAGGACAGATACAATGAGCAGTTCTTC. Protein: CASIEDRYNEQFF.

This clonotype appeared a few times. CDR3 amino acids: CSARSSGYGKNIQYF. DNA of the CDR3: TGCAGTGCTAGATCTAGCGGTTATGGCAAAAACATTCAGTACTTC. J is TRBJ2-4 and V is TRBV20-1; 7 bases line up with TRBD2. This CDR3 is built from 15 residues. Trimming removed 2 bases from V and 3 bases from J; junction bases left unmatched: 7. Germline V gene sequence: CDR1 DFQATT, CDR2 SNEGSKA (reference sequence).

This chain uses TRBV2 with TRBJ1-6; perhaps TRBD1 as D (5 bases). CDR1 is SNHLY, CDR2 FYNNEI, per germline. V gave up 3 bases and J gave up 7 bases, with 10 bases separating them. CDR3 length equals 14 residues. The CDR3 DNA follows: TGTGCCAGCAGTGAGCCGACAGTGAATTCACCCCTCCACTTT. Protein sequence: CASSEPTVNSPLHF.

J is TRBJ2-7 and V is TRBV6-5, with 7 bases identical to TRBD2. The CDR3 loop spans 15 amino acids. V shed 0 bases and J 2 bases; nucleotides not matched to a gene: 4. Germline loops: CDR1 MNHEY, CDR2 SVGAGI. The CDR3 here is CASSYSAAGAYEQYF. CDR3 DNA sequence: TGTGCCAGCAGTTACTCGGCCGCGGGGGCCTACGAGCAGTACTTC.

The V gene is TRBV29-1, the J gene TRBJ1-4; D is unresolved. V lost 6 bases to trimming and J lost 3 bases, with 17 bases between them. The CDR3 has 15 amino acids. Germline V lookup: CDR1 SQVTM, CDR2 ANQGSEA. The CDR3 loop is CSVGSSDKANEKLFF. The CDR3 DNA follows: TGCAGCGTCGGTTCTAGCGACAAGGCTAATGAAAAACTGTTTTTT.

The chain recombines TRBV29-1 with TRBJ2-7; a possible D gene is TRBD2 (5 bases). Germline V gene data show CDR1 as SQVTM and CDR2 as ANQGSEA. This CDR3 region has 12 residues. V was cut by 7 bases and J by 0 bases, with 10 bases left in between. CDR3 sequence (DNA): TGCAGCGCTCTCGGGAACTCCTACGAGCAGTACTTC. Residues: CSALGNSYEQYF.

The chain joins TRBV24-1 to TRBJ2-5, with D possibly being TRBD1 (6 bases). V was shortened by 1 base and J by 4 bases, with 12 bases between the two germline ends. Germline V gene data show CDR1 as KGHDR and CDR2 as SFDVKD. The CDR3 has 15 amino acids. In DNA form, the CDR3 reads TGTGCCACCAGTGATTTTAGGCAGGGGAGAGAGACCCAGTACTTC. It codes for CATSDFRQGRETQYF.

The chain is built from TRBV5-4 and TRBJ2-5; D may be TRBD1 (5 bases). In germline, CDR1 is SGHNT, CDR2 YYREEE (reference sequence). The CDR3 covers 15 residues. The V gene lost 4 bases and the J gene lost 3 bases, with 16 bases spanning the gap. The DNA of the CDR3 is TGTGCCAGCAGCGATCAGCAGGGAAATGAAGAGACCCAGTACTTC. Protein product: CASSDQQGNEETQYF.

The chain uses TRBV6-5 and TRBJ2-7, with D possibly TRBD1 on 6 matching bases. The germline gives CDR1 MNHEY, CDR2 SVGAGI. There are 12 residues in the CDR3. V gave up 5 bases and J gave up 7 bases, with 12 bases separating them. The CDR3 DNA reads as TGTGCCAGCAGTAATCAGGGGCGTGAGCAGTACTTC. Protein sequence: CASSNQGREQYF.

J is TRBJ2-1 and V is TRBV11-1, with 11 nucleotides matching TRBD2. Looked up from germline, CDR1 is SGHAT and CDR2 is FQDESV (reference sequence). The CDR3 is 18 amino acids. After removal of 0 bases from V and 8 bases from J, the junction contained 12 bases not matched to a gene. CDR3 DNA sequence: TGTGCCAGCAGCTTAGCGAGATTTGAACTAGCGGGAGAGTATGAGCAGTTCTTC. Translating it yields CASSLARFELAGEYEQFF.

This chain links TRBV7-9 with TRBJ1-5; possible D gene TRBD1, 5 bases. The length of the CDR3 is 15 residues. Deletions cut 3 bases from V and 2 bases from J, with 11 bases between. From germline, CDR1 is SEHNR and CDR2 FQNEAQ (reference sequence). The CDR3 DNA follows: TGTGCCAGCAGCTTGGGGGATTTGGGCAATCAGCCCCAGCATTTT. Protein: CASSLGDLGNQPQHF.

This clonotype was seen a few times. The chain couples TRBV11-2 to TRBJ2-1; TRBD1 aligns across 11 bases. J was trimmed by 2 bases and V by 1 base; bases with no gene match: 4. Germline V gives CDR1 SGHAT, CDR2 FQNNGV. This CDR3 comprises 17 residues. The CDR3 sequence: CASSLVSGQGAYNEQFF. CDR3 in DNA: TGTGCCAGCAGCTTAGTTTCGGGACAGGGGGCCTACAATGAGCAGTTCTTC.

The sample holds a few counts of this clonotype. This chain links TRBV29-1 with TRBJ1-1, with TRBD1 matching 8 bases. Per the germline V gene, CDR1 is SQVTM and CDR2 is ANQGSEA. CDR3 length: 14 amino acids. The J segment lost 1 base and the V segment lost 5 bases, leaving 6 bases of the junction unmatched. Here the CDR3 reads CSVRAGGANTEAFF. CDR3 in DNA: TGCAGCGTTCGAGCAGGGGGCGCGAACACTGAAGCTTTCTTT. Complete variable domain (other parts from reference TRBV29-1 and TRBJ1-1): SAVISQKPSRDICQRGTSLTIQCQVDSQVTMMFWYRQQPGQSLTLIATANQGSEATYESGFVIDKFPISRPNLTFSTLTVSNMSPEDSSIYLCSVRAGGANTEAFFGQGTRLTVV.

This chain joins TRBV12-3 or TRBV12-4 and TRBJ2-1, with 7 bases aligning to TRBD2. V lost 7 bases to trimming and J lost 6 bases; unmatched junction nucleotides: 9. The CDR3 is 14 amino acids. This chain's CDR3 is CASNPGLVPNEQFF. The CDR3 region has the DNA TGTGCCAGCAACCCAGGACTAGTCCCCAATGAGCAGTTCTTC.

V and J are TRBV20-1 and TRBJ1-3; D unresolved. Trimming stripped 5 bases from V and 4 bases from J, with 12 bases between. The CDR3 totals 13 residues. Germline V gene data show CDR1 as DFQATT and CDR2 as SNEGSKA (reference sequence). This chain's CDR3 is CSAYHPGGNTIYF. The CDR3 DNA sequence: TGCAGTGCTTATCATCCCGGAGGAAACACCATATATTTT.

This clonotype was detected a few times. This chain links TRBV7-9 with TRBJ2-2; 8 bases fit TRBD1. J lost 2 bases, V lost 6 bases, and 8 bases had no gene match. Germline-derived CDR1 and CDR2 are SEHNR and FQNEAQ (reference sequence). This CDR3 comprises 16 residues. The CDR3, as DNA: TGTGCCAGCAGTAAAGGACAGGGTCTCAACACCGGGGAGCTGTTTTTT. Translation: CASSKGQGLNTGELFF.

This chain connects TRBV3-1 to TRBJ1-1; TRBD1 might be the D (6 bases). The CDR3 is 17 residues long. The germline CDR1 and CDR2 sequences are LGHDT and YNNKEL (reference sequence). Trimming took 3 bases from V and 4 from J, leaving 21 bases between them. In DNA, the CDR3 is TGTGCCAGCAGCCAGGGGGGCGCCGGGGGCCCCGGCACTGAAGCTTTCTTT. Translating gives CASSQGGAGGPGTEAFF.

This clonotype has only a few counts. V is TRBV5-6 and J is TRBJ2-7; possibly TRBD2 for D (6 bases). The CDR3 has 15 amino acids. From germline, CDR1 is SGHDT and CDR2 YYEEEE. Trimming took 4 bases from V and 0 from J, leaving 14 bases between them. Written as DNA, the CDR3 is TGTGCCAGCAGCCGTTCCGGGACTGCCTCCTACGAGCAGTACTTC. Its translation: CASSRSGTASYEQYF.

The chain carries TRBV7-9 and TRBJ1-1; perhaps TRBD1 as D (6 bases). This CDR3 contains 15 residues. Germline V gives CDR1 SEHNR, CDR2 FQNEAQ (reference sequence). Trimming took off 5 bases at V and 2 bases at J, with 15 bases between the two ends. CDR3 sequence (DNA): TGTGCCAGCAGCCCGGGGCTGACAGGCAACACTGAAGCTTTCTTT. This sequence encodes CASSPGLTGNTEAFF.

This clonotype was seen a handful of times. The chain joins TRBV19 to TRBJ2-1; D is undetermined. CDR3 size: 13 residues. In germline, CDR1 is LNHDA, CDR2 SQIVND (reference sequence). V was shortened by 3 bases and J by 4 bases, with 7 bases between the two germline ends. The DNA for the CDR3 is TGTGCCAGTAGTATGCGGCAATACAATGAGCAGTTCTTC. Amino acids: CASSMRQYNEQFF.

V and J are TRBV27 and TRBJ1-1; D uncertain. CDR1 MNHEY and CDR2 SMNVEV come from the germline V gene (reference sequence). Trimming removed 2 bases at V and 1 base at J, with 11 bases between. CDR3 length equals 15 residues. As DNA, the CDR3 is TGTGCCAGCAGTTTAAGTGTTGGAGCGAACACTGAAGCTTTCTTT. It translates to CASSLSVGANTEAFF.

This chain uses TRBV5-5 with TRBJ1-6, with a tentative D call TRBD1 (5 bases). The V gene's germline CDR1 is SGHKS and CDR2 YYEKEE (reference sequence). V lost 4 bases and J 2 bases, leaving 19 bases between the germline ends. CDR3 length: 18 amino acids. CDR3: CASSGLRSGEAYNSPLHF. The CDR3 coding sequence is TGTGCCAGCAGCGGACTTCGGTCGGGGGAGGCCTATAATTCACCCCTCCACTTT.

The chain recombines TRBV29-1 with TRBJ2-5; 7 bases line up with TRBD2. J was trimmed by 5 bases and V by 4 bases; bases with no gene match: 4. The germline gives CDR1 SQVTM, CDR2 ANQGSEA. The CDR3 contains 12 residues. The CDR3 sequence: CSVVPGGETQYF. The DNA of the CDR3 is TGCAGCGTTGTCCCCGGGGGGGAGACCCAGTACTTC.

Only a few counts were recorded for this clonotype. V usage is TRBV25-1 and J usage is TRBJ2-1; a possible D gene is TRBD2 (5 bases). V was trimmed by 2 bases and J by 4 bases, leaving 18 bases between them. The V gene's germline CDR1 is MGHDK and CDR2 SYGVNS. This CDR3 has 17 amino acids. In DNA, the CDR3 is TGTGCCAGCAGTGAAGGAGGATCGATGGGCCTTTACAATGAGCAGTTCTTC. Residues: CASSEGGSMGLYNEQFF.

This clonotype turned up a few times. The V gene is TRBV20-1, the J gene TRBJ2-7, with TRBD1 identical over 10 bases. This CDR3 has 13 residues. CDR1 DFQATT and CDR2 SNEGSKA come from the germline V gene (reference sequence). V lost 6 bases to trimming and J lost 5 bases; unmatched junction nucleotides: 7. CDR3: CSASSDRGDEQYF. For the CDR3, the DNA is TGCAGTGCCTCGTCGGACAGGGGGGACGAGCAGTACTTC.

Only a few counts were recorded for this clonotype. V is TRBV20-1 and J is TRBJ1-5, with TRBD1 as a possible D gene (6 bases). Germline V lookup: CDR1 DFQATT, CDR2 SNEGSKA (reference sequence). Trimming pared 0 bases from V and 4 bases from J, leaving 13 bases between. The CDR3 runs 15 residues. The DNA of the CDR3 is TGCAGTGCTAGAGAGCCCTGGACAGCAAATCAGCCCCAGCATTTT. Its protein product is CSAREPWTANQPQHF.

The chain couples TRBV6-2 or TRBV6-3 to TRBJ2-7; tentatively, D is TRBD2 (6 bases). Per germline, CDR1 MNHEY and CDR2 SVGEGT. There are 15 residues in the CDR3. The V and J ends lost 4 bases and 0 bases respectively, with 13 bases between them. CDR3 coding DNA: TGTGCCAGCAGTTTCGAGCGACTAGACTCCTACGAGCAGTACTTC. Amino acids: CASSFERLDSYEQYF.

The chain uses TRBV7-8 and TRBJ2-5, with TRBD2 identical over 10 bases. Germline CDR1 SGHVS, CDR2 FQNEAQ. The CDR3 runs 16 residues. V gave up 5 bases and J gave up 0 bases; unmatched junction bases: 6. The CDR3 sequence: CASSRSGGKHQETQYF. The CDR3 coding sequence is TGTGCCAGCAGCCGTAGCGGGGGGAAACACCAAGAGACCCAGTACTTC.